The entry below gives a single T cell receptor beta chain sequence along with its context. The antigen remains unidentified. Using immunoSEQ multiplex PCR, the repertoire was profiled, and TCRdb retains in-frame clones only, with some absent. The data contain roughly 54,000 clones, 80% to 85% of them singletons. Germline V gene lookup returns CDR1 SGHNT and CDR2 YYREEE (reference sequence). Trimming removed 0 bases at V and 2 bases at J, with 5 bases between. The CDR3 extends over 13 amino acids. These data come from a study of a mutant IDH1 vaccine in newly diagnosed glioma. Study-wide background: Patients came in for eight vaccinations, in weeks 1, 3, 5, 7, 11, 15, 19 and 23. Either 4-6 weeks after radiotherapy alone or alongside temozolomide, vaccination was begun. Treated patients were around 62% male, around 40% female, mean age 40.4 years.

Time point defined: week 5, during vaccination. Doses comprised 300 ug of mutant IDH1 20-mer peptide each, plus topical imiquimod. The TCR originated in a man aged 25 to 45 with glioma. This chain uses TRBV5-4 with TRBJ1-2, with unresolved D. The material sequenced was PBMCs, taken from a glioma patient whose treatment included an IDH1 peptide vaccine. The CDR3 reads CASSLAANYGYTF. For the CDR3, the DNA is TGTGCCAGCAGCTTGGCGGCGAACTATGGCTACACCTTC.